Given below is one T cell receptor (beta chain) in context. Antigen specificity is unknown. Other DNA sequences of this sample code for an identical CDR3. Germline V gene lookup returns CDR1 SGHTA and CDR2 FQGNSA. This CDR3 contains 12 residues. V was trimmed by 4 bases and J by 0 bases, leaving 4 bases between them. The data are from a study of human thymus T cells. Overall study findings and caveats: Unrelated individuals reportedly shared highly overlapping thymic TCR repertoires. Thymic and blood repertoires appeared to display a bias in their usage of V and J genes.

Resections from corrective heart surgery supplied the thymus tissue. The assay was immunoSEQ multiplex PCR, and TCRdb's table has in-frame clones only and misses some. The sample holds around 130,000 clones, approximately 96% seen once. The chain uses TRBV7-2 and TRBJ2-7; D is unclear. Sequenced sample: thymus tissue. The sequence was obtained from a boy under two years old with a congenital heart defect but otherwise immunologically healthy. The CDR3 reads CASSSSSYEQYF. The CDR3 region has the DNA TGTGCCAGCAGCTCCAGCTCCTACGAGCAGTACTTC.